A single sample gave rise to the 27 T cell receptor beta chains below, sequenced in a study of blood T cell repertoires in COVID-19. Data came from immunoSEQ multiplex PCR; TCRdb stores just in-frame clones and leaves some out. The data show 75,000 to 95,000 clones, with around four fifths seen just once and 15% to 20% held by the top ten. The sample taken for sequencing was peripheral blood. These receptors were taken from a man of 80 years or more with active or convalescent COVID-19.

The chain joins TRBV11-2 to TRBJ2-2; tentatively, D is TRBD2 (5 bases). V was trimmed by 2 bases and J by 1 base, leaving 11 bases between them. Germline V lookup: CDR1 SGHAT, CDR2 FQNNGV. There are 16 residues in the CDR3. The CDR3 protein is CASSLLRGRNTGELFF. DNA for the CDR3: TGTGCCAGCAGCTTATTACGGGGTCGGAACACCGGGGAGCTGTTTTTT.

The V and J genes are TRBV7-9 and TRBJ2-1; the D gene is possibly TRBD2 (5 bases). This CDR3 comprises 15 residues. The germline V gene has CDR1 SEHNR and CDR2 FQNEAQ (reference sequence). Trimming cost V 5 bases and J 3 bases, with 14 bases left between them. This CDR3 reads CASSLSGQGYNEQFF. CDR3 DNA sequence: TGTGCCAGCAGCCTGAGCGGCCAAGGCTACAATGAGCAGTTCTTC.

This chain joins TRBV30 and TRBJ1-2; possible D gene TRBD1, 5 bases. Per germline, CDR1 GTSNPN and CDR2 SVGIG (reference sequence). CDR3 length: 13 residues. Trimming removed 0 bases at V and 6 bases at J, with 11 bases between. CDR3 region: CAWSVREGHGYTF. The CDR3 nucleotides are TGTGCCTGGAGTGTACGGGAGGGACATGGCTACACCTTC.

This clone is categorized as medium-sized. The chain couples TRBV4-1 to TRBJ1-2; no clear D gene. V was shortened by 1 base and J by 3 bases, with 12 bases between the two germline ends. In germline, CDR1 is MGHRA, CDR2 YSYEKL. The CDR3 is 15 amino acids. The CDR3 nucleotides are TGCGCCAGCAGCCAAGGATTGGCACCCCACTATGGCTACACCTTC. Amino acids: CASSQGLAPHYGYTF.

The CDR3 DNA sequence: TGTGCCAGCAGCCGGGGGGGCTATGGCTACACCTTC. It yields the protein CASSRGGYGYTF. The rearrangement uses TRBV11-2 and TRBJ1-2, with D possibly TRBD1 on 5 matching bases. V lost 5 bases and J lost 4, with 8 bases in between. CDR1 SGHAT and CDR2 FQNNGV come from the germline V gene. The CDR3 has 12 amino acids.

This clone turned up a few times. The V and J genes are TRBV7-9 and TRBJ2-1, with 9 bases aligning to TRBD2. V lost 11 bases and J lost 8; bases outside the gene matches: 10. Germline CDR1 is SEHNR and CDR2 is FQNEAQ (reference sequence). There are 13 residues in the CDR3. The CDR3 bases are TGTGCCTGCGGACTAGCGAGGATCGATGAGCAGTTCTTC. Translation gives CACGLARIDEQFF.

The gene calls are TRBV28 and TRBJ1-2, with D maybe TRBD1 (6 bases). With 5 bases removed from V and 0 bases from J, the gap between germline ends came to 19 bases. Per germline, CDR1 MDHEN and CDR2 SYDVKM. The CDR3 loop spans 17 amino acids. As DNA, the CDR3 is TGTGCCAGCAGTGTTTTGACAGGCCTCTTAGCTAACTATGGCTACACCTTC. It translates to CASSVLTGLLANYGYTF.

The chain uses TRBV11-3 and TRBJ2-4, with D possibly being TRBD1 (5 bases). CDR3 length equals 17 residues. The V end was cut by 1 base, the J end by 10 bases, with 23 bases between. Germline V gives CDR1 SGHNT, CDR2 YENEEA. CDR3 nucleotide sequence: TGTGCCAGCAGCTTAGGCCAGGGTTTGTCGACCTCAGAGATTCAGTACTTC. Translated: CASSLGQGLSTSEIQYF.

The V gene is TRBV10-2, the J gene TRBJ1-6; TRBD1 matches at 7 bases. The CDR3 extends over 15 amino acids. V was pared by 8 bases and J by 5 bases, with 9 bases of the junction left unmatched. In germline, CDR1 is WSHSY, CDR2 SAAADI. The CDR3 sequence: CASSVRGQNNSPLHF. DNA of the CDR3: TGCGCCAGCTCCGTGCGGGGACAGAATAATTCACCCCTCCACTTT.

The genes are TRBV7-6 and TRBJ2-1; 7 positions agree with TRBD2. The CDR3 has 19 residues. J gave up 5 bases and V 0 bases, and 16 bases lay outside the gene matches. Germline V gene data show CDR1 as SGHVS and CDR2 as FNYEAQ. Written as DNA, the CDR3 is TGTGCCAGCAGCTTAGCGCTTGGCGGGAGCCGGTATGGACACAATGAGCAGTTCTTC. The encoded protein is CASSLALGGSRYGHNEQFF. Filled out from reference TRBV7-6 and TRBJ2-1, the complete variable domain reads GAGVSQSPRYKVTKRGQDVALRCDPISGHVSLYWYRQALGQGPEFLTYFNYEAQQDKSGLPNDRFSAERPEGSISTLTIQRTEQRDSAMYRCASSLALGGSRYGHNEQFFGPGTRLTVL.

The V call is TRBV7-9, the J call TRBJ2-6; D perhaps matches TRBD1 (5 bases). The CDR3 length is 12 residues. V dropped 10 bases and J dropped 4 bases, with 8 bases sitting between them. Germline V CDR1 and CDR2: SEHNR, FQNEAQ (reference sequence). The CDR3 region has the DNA TGTGCCAAAGGGGCCGGGGCCAACGTCCTGACTTTC. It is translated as CAKGAGANVLTF.

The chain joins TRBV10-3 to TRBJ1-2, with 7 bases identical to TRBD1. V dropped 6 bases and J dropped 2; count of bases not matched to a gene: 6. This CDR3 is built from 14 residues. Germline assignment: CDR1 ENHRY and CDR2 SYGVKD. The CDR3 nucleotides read TGTGCCATCAGCACCGGGACAGAAAACTATGGCTACACCTTC. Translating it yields CAISTGTENYGYTF.

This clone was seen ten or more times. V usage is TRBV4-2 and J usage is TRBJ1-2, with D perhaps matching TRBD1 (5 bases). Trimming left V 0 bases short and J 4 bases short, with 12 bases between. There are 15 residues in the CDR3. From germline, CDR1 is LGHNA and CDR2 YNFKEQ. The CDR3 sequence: CASSQEDTVGYGYTF. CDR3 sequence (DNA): TGTGCCAGCAGCCAAGAGGACACGGTGGGCTATGGCTACACCTTC.

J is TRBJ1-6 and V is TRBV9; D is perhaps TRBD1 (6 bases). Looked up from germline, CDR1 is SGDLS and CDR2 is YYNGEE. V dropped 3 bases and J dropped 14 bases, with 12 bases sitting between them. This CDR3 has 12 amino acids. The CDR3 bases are TGTGCCAGCAGCGCACCTCAGGGGACCCTCCACTTT. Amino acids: CASSAPQGTLHF.

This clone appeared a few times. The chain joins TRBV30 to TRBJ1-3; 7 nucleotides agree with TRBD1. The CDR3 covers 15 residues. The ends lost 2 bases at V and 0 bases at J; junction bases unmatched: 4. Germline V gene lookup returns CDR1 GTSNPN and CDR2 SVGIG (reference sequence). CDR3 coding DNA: TGTGCCTGGAGTCGCGACAGGGTCTCTGGAAACACCATATATTTT. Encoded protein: CAWSRDRVSGNTIYF.

CDR3: CASSTTSGAAGEQYV. The CDR3 DNA reads as TGTGCCAGCAGCACGACTAGTGGGGCGGCAGGGGAGCAGTACGTC. V usage is TRBV6-5 and J usage is TRBJ2-7, with D possibly being TRBD2 (6 bases). This CDR3 has 15 amino acids. The V end lost 6 bases, the J end lost 7 bases, and 22 bases lay between the germline ends. Germline V gene data show CDR1 as MNHEY and CDR2 as SVGAGI.

The CDR3 protein is CASSKEGRVSDTQYF. In DNA, the CDR3 is TGTGCCAGCAGCAAAGAGGGGAGGGTTTCAGATACGCAGTATTTT. V is TRBV21-1 and J is TRBJ2-3; the tabulated D call, TRBD2, remains unverified against the DNA. TRBV21-1 is termed a pseudogene. This CDR3 has 15 residues.

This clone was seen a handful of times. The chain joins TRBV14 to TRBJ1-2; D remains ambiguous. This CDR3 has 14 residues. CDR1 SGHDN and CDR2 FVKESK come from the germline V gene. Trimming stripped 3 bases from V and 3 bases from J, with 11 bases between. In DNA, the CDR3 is TGTGCCAGCAGCCACGCGGCCGGTGACTATGGCTACACCTTC. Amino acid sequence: CASSHAAGDYGYTF.

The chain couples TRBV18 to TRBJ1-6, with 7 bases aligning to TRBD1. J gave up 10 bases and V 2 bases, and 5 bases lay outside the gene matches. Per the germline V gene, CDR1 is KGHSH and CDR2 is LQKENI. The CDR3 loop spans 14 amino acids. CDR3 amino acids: CASSPDRARSPLHF. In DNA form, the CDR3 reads TGTGCCAGCTCACCAGACAGGGCGCGGTCACCCCTCCACTTT.

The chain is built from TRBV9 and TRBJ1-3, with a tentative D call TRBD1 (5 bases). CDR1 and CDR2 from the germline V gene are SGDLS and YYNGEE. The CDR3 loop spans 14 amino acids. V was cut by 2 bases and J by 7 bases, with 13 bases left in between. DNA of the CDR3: TGTGCCAGCAGCGTCCAAGGGGTGGGTAACACCATATATTTT. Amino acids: CASSVQGVGNTIYF. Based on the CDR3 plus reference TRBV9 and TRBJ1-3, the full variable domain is DSGVTQTPKHLITATGQRVTLRCSPRSGDLSVYWYQQSLDQGLQFLIQYYNGEERAKGNILERFSAQQFPDLHSELNLSSLELGDSALYFCASSVQGVGNTIYFGEGSWLTVV.

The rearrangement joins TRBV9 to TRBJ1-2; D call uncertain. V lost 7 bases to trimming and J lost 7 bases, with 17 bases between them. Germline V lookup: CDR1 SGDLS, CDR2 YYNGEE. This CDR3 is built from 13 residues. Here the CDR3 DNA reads TGTGCCAGCTCCACCCTAGGAGTCGTTGGCTACACCTTC. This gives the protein CASSTLGVVGYTF.

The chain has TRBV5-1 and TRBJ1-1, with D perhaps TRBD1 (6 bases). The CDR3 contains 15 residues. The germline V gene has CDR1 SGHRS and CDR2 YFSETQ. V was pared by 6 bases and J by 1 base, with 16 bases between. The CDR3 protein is CASTVPGQQNTEAFF. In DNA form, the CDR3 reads TGCGCCAGCACCGTTCCGGGACAACAGAACACTGAAGCTTTCTTT.

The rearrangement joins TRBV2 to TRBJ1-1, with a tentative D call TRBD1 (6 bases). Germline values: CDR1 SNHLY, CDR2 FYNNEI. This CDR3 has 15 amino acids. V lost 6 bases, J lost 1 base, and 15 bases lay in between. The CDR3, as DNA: TGTGCCAGCAGGCAGGGGCACCCTACGAACACTGAAGCTTTCTTT. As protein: CASRQGHPTNTEAFF.

As DNA, the CDR3 is TGCAGCGCCTTCGTAACAGGGGGCAGAGAGACCCAGTACTTC. It codes for CSAFVTGGRETQYF. The chain has TRBV29-1 and TRBJ2-5, with 9 bases aligning to TRBD1. The germline gives CDR1 SQVTM, CDR2 ANQGSEA. The CDR3 has 14 residues. V shed 7 bases and J 4 bases; nucleotides not matched to a gene: 10.

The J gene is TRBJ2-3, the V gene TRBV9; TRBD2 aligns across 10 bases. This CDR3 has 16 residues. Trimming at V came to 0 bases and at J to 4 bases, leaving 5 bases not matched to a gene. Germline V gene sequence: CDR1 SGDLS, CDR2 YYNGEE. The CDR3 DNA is TGTGCCAGCAGCGTAGTGGCTAGCGGGAGCCCAGATACGCAGTATTTT. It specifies CASSVVASGSPDTQYF.

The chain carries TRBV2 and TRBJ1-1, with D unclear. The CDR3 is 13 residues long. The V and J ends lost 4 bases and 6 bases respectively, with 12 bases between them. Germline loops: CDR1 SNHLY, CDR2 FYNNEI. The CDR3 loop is CASSVGGAAEAFF. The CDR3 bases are TGTGCCAGCAGTGTGGGAGGTGCAGCTGAAGCTTTCTTT. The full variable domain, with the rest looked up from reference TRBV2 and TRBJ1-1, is EPEVTQTPSHQVTQMGQEVILRCVPISNHLYFYWYRQILGQKVEFLVSFYNNEISEKSEIFDDQFSVERPDGSNFTLKIRSTKLEDSAMYFCASSVGGAAEAFFGQGTRLTVV.

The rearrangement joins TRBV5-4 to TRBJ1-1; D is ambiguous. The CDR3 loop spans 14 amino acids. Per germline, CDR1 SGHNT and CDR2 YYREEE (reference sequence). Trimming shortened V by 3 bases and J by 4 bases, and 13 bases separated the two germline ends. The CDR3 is CASSSLGIGTEAFF. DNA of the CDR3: TGTGCCAGCAGCTCCTTGGGCATTGGCACTGAAGCTTTCTTT.